What follows are 20 T cell receptor beta chains derived from one specimen sequenced in a study of early T cells in non-severe SARS-CoV-2 infection. MiXCR, run by TCRdb on the 5' RACE reads, gives a single entry per CDR3 protein. This sample has about 56,000 distinct CDR3 sequences, with less than 15% found just once. The sample here was whole blood, taken at baseline. These receptors came from an adult who was a healthcare worker with PCR-confirmed SARS-CoV-2 infection or an uninfected control (not recorded which).

This clonotype was observed at least ten times. V is TRBV7-2 and J is TRBJ2-3; D is unclear. V lost 1 base and J 4 bases, leaving 6 bases between the germline ends. The CDR3 contains 13 residues. From germline, CDR1 is SGHTA and CDR2 FQGNSA. In DNA form, the CDR3 reads TGTGCCAGCAGCTTAGAGAGGTCAGATACGCAGTATTTT. It is translated as CASSLERSDTQYF.

This clonotype has a handful of counts. The CDR3 DNA is TGTGCCAGCAGCTTGACAGGGGCCAACTATGGCTACACCTTC. Amino acid sequence: CASSLTGANYGYTF. This chain joins TRBV27 and TRBJ1-2; 8 positions agree with TRBD1. The CDR3 runs 14 residues. CDR1 is MNHEY and CDR2 is SMNVEV in the germline V gene (reference sequence). V lost 6 bases to trimming and J lost 2 bases; unmatched junction nucleotides: 5.

This clonotype was recorded a few times. The chain combines TRBV7-8 with TRBJ2-7; 10 nucleotides align to TRBD2. The V gene's germline CDR1 is SGHVS and CDR2 FQNEAQ. The length of the CDR3 is 15 residues. The junction had 8 bases not matched to a gene; V was cut back by 5 bases and J by 4 bases. Here the CDR3 reads CASSTIAGGLYEQYF. CDR3 nucleotide sequence: TGTGCCAGCAGCACCATAGCGGGGGGTTTATACGAGCAGTACTTC. Variable domain in full (rest from reference TRBV7-8 and TRBJ2-7): GAGVSQSPRYKVAKRGQDVALRCDPISGHVSLFWYQQALGQGPEFLTYFQNEAQLDKSGLPSDRFFAERPEGSVSTLKIQRTQQEDSAVYLCASSTIAGGLYEQYFGPGTRLTVT.

This clonotype was observed a few times. In nucleotides, the CDR3 is TGTGCCAGCAGCCCCATGTCGGTGCAGTACTTC. Translation gives CASSPMSVQYF. The rearrangement uses TRBV11-2 and TRBJ2-7; no clear D gene. Trimming cost V 5 bases and J 9 bases, with 11 bases left between them. Germline CDR1 and CDR2: SGHAT and FQNNGV. The CDR3 consists of 11 residues. Filled out from reference TRBV11-2 and TRBJ2-7, the complete variable domain reads EAGVAQSPRYKIIEKRQSVAFWCNPISGHATLYWYQQILGQGPKLLIQFQNNGVVDDSQLPKDRFSAERLKGVDSTLKIQPAKLEDSAVYLCASSPMSVQYFGPGTRLTVT.

This sequence joins TRBV20-1 and TRBJ2-7; the D is unclear. The V end was cut by 4 bases, the J end by 1 base, with 8 bases between. Per the germline V gene, CDR1 is DFQATT and CDR2 is SNEGSKA (reference sequence). The CDR3 contains 12 residues. For the CDR3, the DNA is TGCAGTGCTATGTCTCCTTCCTACGAGCAGTACTTC. Translated: CSAMSPSYEQYF.

This clonotype was detected many times. The gene calls are TRBV7-9 and TRBJ2-1; D is undetermined. Germline CDR1 reads SEHNR; CDR2 reads FQNEAQ (reference sequence). The CDR3 runs 8 residues. The CDR3 spells CGDDEQFF. The CDR3 coding sequence is TGTGGAGATGATGAGCAGTTCTTC.

This clonotype turned up a few times. The chain carries TRBV6-6 and TRBJ1-1; D gene ambiguous. V was pared by 9 bases and J by 1 base, with 6 bases between. Germline V CDR1 and CDR2: MNHNY, SVGAGI (reference sequence). The CDR3 is 11 residues long. CDR3 nucleotide sequence: TGTGCCAGTCAAGCGAACACTGAAGCTTTCTTT. It encodes CASQANTEAFF.

The chain is built from TRBV21-1 and TRBJ2-2; the D call in the table, TRBD2, was not verified against the DNA. TRBV21-1 is reported as a pseudogene. This CDR3 comprises 16 residues. CDR3 sequence reads: CAKRLAGENLTGELFF. CDR3 DNA sequence: TGTGCCAAAAGACTAGCGGGAGAGAACCTCACCGGGGAGCTGTTTTTT.

This clonotype was counted only a few times. V gene TRBV27 combines with J gene TRBJ2-7; a weak D match, TRBD1 (5 bases). This CDR3 region has 13 residues. The germline V gene has CDR1 MNHEY and CDR2 SMNVEV (reference sequence). V lost 2 bases to trimming and J lost 6 bases, with 11 bases between them. Written as DNA, the CDR3 is TGTGCCAGCAGTTTAGGGGCTAGACGCGAGCAGTACTTC. Encoded protein: CASSLGARREQYF.

The CDR3 is CASSYRVNQPQHF. The CDR3 DNA reads as TGTGCCAGCAGTTACAGGGTTAATCAGCCCCAGCATTTT. The gene calls are TRBV6-2 or TRBV6-3 and TRBJ1-5; no clear D gene. The CDR3 contains 13 residues. CDR1 and CDR2 from the germline V gene are MNHEY and SVGEGT. V lost 2 bases and J 4 bases, leaving 6 bases between the germline ends.

Only a few counts were recorded for this clonotype. This chain connects TRBV6-5 to TRBJ2-1; perhaps TRBD2 as D (6 bases). This CDR3 has 15 residues. V shed 6 bases and J shed 5 bases, with 17 bases lying between them. Germline-derived CDR1 and CDR2 are MNHEY and SVGAGI. CDR3 amino acids: CASSPRARENNEQFF. The CDR3 DNA reads as TGTGCCAGCAGCCCCAGGGCCCGGGAGAACAATGAGCAGTTCTTC.

This clonotype has more than one count but fewer than ten. This chain links TRBV20-1 with TRBJ1-5; D possibly corresponds to TRBD1 (5 bases). The CDR3 spans 15 residues. Trimming took off 0 bases at V and 7 bases at J, with 16 bases between the two ends. Germline V lookup: CDR1 DFQATT, CDR2 SNEGSKA (reference sequence). The CDR3 nucleotides read TGCAGTGCTAGAGACGGGACGCAGTCGGGCCAGCCCCAGCATTTT. Its protein is CSARDGTQSGQPQHF.

This chain connects TRBV3-1 to TRBJ2-1; TRBD2 aligns across 7 bases. With V trimmed by 4 bases and J by 4 bases, 7 bases remained unmatched. CDR1 and CDR2 (germline): LGHDT, YNNKEL (reference sequence). This CDR3 is built from 15 residues. CDR3: CASSRRRGGYNEQFF. In DNA form, the CDR3 reads TGTGCCAGCAGCCGTCGACGGGGAGGGTACAATGAGCAGTTCTTC.

The CDR3 DNA reads TGCAGTGCCCCGAAGACAGGCGAGCGTCCTTCCTACGAGCAGTACTTC. Translated: CSAPKTGERPSYEQYF. The chain uses TRBV20-1 and TRBJ2-7, with a possible D match to TRBD1 (6 bases). V lost 6 bases and J lost 1, with 22 bases in between. Germline loops: CDR1 DFQATT, CDR2 SNEGSKA (reference sequence). This CDR3 spans 16 amino acids.

The chain has TRBV11-2 and TRBJ2-7; D remains ambiguous. Germline V gene data show CDR1 as SGHAT and CDR2 as FQNNGV. The V and J ends lost 1 base and 5 bases respectively, with 3 bases between them. The CDR3 has 11 residues. The CDR3, as DNA: TGTGCCAGCAGCTTAGCCAACGAGCAGTACTTC. As protein: CASSLANEQYF.

This clonotype has a count of ten or more. The chain couples TRBV2 to TRBJ1-5, with D unresolved. The CDR3 is made up of 16 amino acids. V was clipped by 7 bases and J by 3 bases, with 19 bases between them. Per germline, CDR1 SNHLY and CDR2 FYNNEI. The CDR3 DNA reads TGTGCCAGCACTTTTACAGAAAAGAATCCCAATCAGCCCCAGCATTTT. Residues: CASTFTEKNPNQPQHF.

This clonotype was observed a few times. The CDR3 nucleotides are TGTGCCAGCAGTGAAAGGGACTACCTAGAGCAGTTCTTC. This codes for CASSERDYLEQFF. This chain joins TRBV2 and TRBJ2-1; 7 nucleotides agree with TRBD2. V lost 2 bases and J lost 10; bases outside the gene matches: 5. CDR1 and CDR2 (germline): SNHLY, FYNNEI. The CDR3 is 13 amino acids.

This chain connects TRBV20-1 to TRBJ1-5; 7 nucleotides align to TRBD1. The germline V gene has CDR1 DFQATT and CDR2 SNEGSKA (reference sequence). The CDR3 length is 12 residues. With V trimmed by 6 bases and J by 11 bases, 10 bases remained unmatched. This CDR3 is CSAEDRQRAQHF. DNA of the CDR3: TGCAGTGCGGAGGACAGGCAGAGGGCCCAGCATTTT.

The chain combines TRBV18 with TRBJ2-3, with D maybe TRBD2 (5 bases). Trimming took 2 bases from V and 6 from J, leaving 9 bases between them. The germline V gene encodes CDR1 KGHSH and CDR2 LQKENI. The CDR3 is made up of 13 amino acids. CDR3 bases: TGTGCCAGCTCACCAGAGACGGGGGATACGCAGTATTTT. It codes for CASSPETGDTQYF.

The chain combines TRBV19 with TRBJ2-6; D call uncertain. Trimming removed 7 bases from V and 2 bases from J, with 15 bases in between. CDR1 is LNHDA and CDR2 is SQIVND in the germline V gene (reference sequence). CDR3 size: 16 residues. CDR3 protein: CASNRSFGAGANVLTF. DNA of the CDR3: TGTGCCAGTAATCGGAGCTTCGGAGCTGGGGCCAACGTCCTGACTTTC.